This T cell receptor beta chain is from a study of cytomegalovirus exposure and HLA in healthy donors. Study conclusions and caveats: Researchers counted over 150 TCR beta chains as cytomegalovirus-associated.

On this clone: What it binds is not known.

Assay: immunoSEQ multiplex PCR; the TCRdb copy retains only in-frame clones and omits some. The data contain some 230,000 clones, under 95% of them singletons. The length of the CDR3 is 19 residues. V lost 6 bases and J lost 5; bases outside the gene matches: 22. Germline CDR1 reads SQVTM; CDR2 reads ANQGSEA. J is TRBJ2-2 and V is TRBV29-1; 9 bases agree with TRBD2. This clonotype was obtained from a woman aged 18-35 years in good health and CMV-seronegative. Specimen: PBMCs. As DNA, the CDR3 is TGCAGCGTCGGACTAGCGTTGGCGGGAGATATCTTAGGAACCGGGGAGCTGTTTTTT. It specifies CSVGLALAGDILGTGELFF.